This T cell receptor beta chain derives from a study of Ad26.COV2.S vaccination and SARS-CoV-2 variants. The CDR3 has 15 amino acids. Germline V CDR1 and CDR2: SGHRS, YFSETQ. The V and J ends lost 0 bases and 2 bases respectively, with 12 bases between them. General study findings and limits: Overall T cell responses may have been underestimated by the analyses of TCR breadth and depth.

Turning to this clone: What it binds is unknown.

The method was immunoSEQ multiplex PCR; TCRdb's version includes in-frame clones alone and lacks a portion of them. The sample includes roughly 240,000 clones, roughly 90% of them seen just once. Treatment described: around 19 received Ad26.COV2.S at low or high dose, single or two shots; about five received placebo; per-sample allocation not given. The samples were gathered on day 63 after the first injection of vaccine or placebo. Material: peripheral blood, obtained in a trial of Ad26.COV2.S vaccine versus placebo. The receptor comes from a person between 18 and 60 years old who received the Ad26.COV2.S COVID-19 vaccine or a placebo. The chain recombines TRBV5-1 with TRBJ2-7; D call uncertain. CDR3 coding DNA: TGCGCCAGCAGCTTGGCCCCGGGCGCGGCCTACGAGCAGTACTTC. Its translation is CASSLAPGAAYEQYF.